The 13 T cell receptor beta chains below come from one sample, sequenced in a study of identical twins. MiXCR was run by TCRdb on the 5' RACE reads, yielding one entry per CDR3 protein. The table lists roughly 240,000 distinct CDR3 sequences, around 7.6% of them singletons, with around 5.4% in the top ten. These same data were also listed under a study on yellow fever vaccine responses in identical twins.

The source material was CD8+ T cells sorted from blood. The receptor set was obtained from a woman aged 18 to 35 in good health.

This clonotype was recorded a few times. The V call is TRBV25-1, the J call TRBJ1-1; no firm D call. The length of the CDR3 is 11 residues. CDR1 MGHDK and CDR2 SYGVNS come from the germline V gene. Trimming shortened V by 10 bases and J by 6 bases, and 12 bases separated the two germline ends. CDR3 DNA sequence: TGTGCCACCGCAACGGGGTCTGAAGCTTTCTTT. This encodes CATATGSEAFF.

This clonotype showed up many times. The rearrangement joins TRBV29-1 to TRBJ1-2; D possibly corresponds to TRBD1 (5 bases). The CDR3 is 12 residues long. The V gene's germline CDR1 is SQVTM and CDR2 ANQGSEA. Deletions cut 3 bases from V and 8 bases from J, with 13 bases between. The CDR3, as DNA: TGCAGCGTTGACATAGGGGTATGGGGCTACACCTTC. It is translated as CSVDIGVWGYTF.

The chain has TRBV29-1 and TRBJ1-1; TRBD1 is a possible D gene (6 bases). The CDR3 totals 13 residues. The germline gives CDR1 SQVTM, CDR2 ANQGSEA. Between the trimmed V and J ends, which lost 3 bases and 5 bases, there was a span of 13 bases. For the CDR3, the DNA is TGCAGCGTTGATGGGGGGCAAGTTACTGAAGCTTTCTTT. It translates to CSVDGGQVTEAFF.

This clonotype was seen a few times. This chain connects TRBV9 to TRBJ2-4; D is perhaps TRBD2 (6 bases). From germline, CDR1 is SGDLS and CDR2 YYNGEE. The CDR3 spans 13 residues. V was pared by 4 bases and J by 8 bases, with 13 bases between. The CDR3 coding sequence is TGTGCCAGCAGCCCGCGATCGGGAGACATTCAGTACTTC. Its translation: CASSPRSGDIQYF.

This clonotype came up a few times. This chain joins TRBV24-1 and TRBJ2-3, with D perhaps matching TRBD2 (6 bases). Looked up from germline, CDR1 is KGHDR and CDR2 is SFDVKD. V was pared by 3 bases and J by 1 base, with 13 bases between. CDR3 length: 16 amino acids. This CDR3 is CATSDGASDGTDTQYF. Written as DNA, the CDR3 is TGTGCCACCAGTGATGGGGCTAGCGACGGCACAGATACGCAGTATTTT.

The chain has TRBV3-1 and TRBJ1-4; 10 positions agree with TRBD1. The length of the CDR3 is 16 residues. The V gene's germline CDR1 is LGHDT and CDR2 YNNKEL (reference sequence). Unmatched junction bases numbered 4, after V lost 3 bases and J lost 3 bases. CDR3 amino acids: CASSQGQGFANEKLFF. Here the CDR3 DNA reads TGTGCCAGCAGCCAGGGACAGGGGTTCGCTAATGAAAAACTGTTTTTT.

This clonotype was detected ten times or more. The chain couples TRBV27 to TRBJ2-7; D is possibly TRBD2 (6 bases). CDR3 length equals 13 residues. From germline, CDR1 is MNHEY and CDR2 SMNVEV (reference sequence). Between the trimmed V and J ends, which lost 6 bases and 1 base, there was a span of 10 bases. The CDR3 loop reads CASSTTSSYEQYF. CDR3 sequence (DNA): TGTGCCAGCAGCACGACTAGTTCCTACGAGCAGTACTTC.

The CDR3 reads CASSPASGGPAYEQYV. The CDR3 DNA reads as TGTGCCAGCAGTCCAGCTAGCGGGGGGCCAGCCTACGAGCAGTACGTC. The rearrangement uses TRBV28 and TRBJ2-7; 11 positions agree with TRBD2. The ends lost 5 bases at V and 2 bases at J; junction bases unmatched: 8. The CDR3 extends over 16 amino acids. Germline lookup yields CDR1 MDHEN and CDR2 SYDVKM.

V and J are TRBV13 and TRBJ2-1; D unresolved. The CDR3 is made up of 15 amino acids. CDR1 and CDR2 from the germline V gene are PRHDT and FYEKMQ (reference sequence). V gave up 5 bases and J gave up 1 base, with 12 bases separating them. The CDR3 nucleotides read TGTGCCAGCAGCCGTACCCCCTCATCCTACAATGAGCAGTTCTTC. It codes for CASSRTPSSYNEQFF. Filled out from reference TRBV13 and TRBJ2-1, the complete variable domain reads AAGVIQSPRHLIKEKRETATLKCYPIPRHDTVYWYQQGPGQDPQFLISFYEKMQSDKGSIPDRFSAQQFSDYHSELNMSSLELGDSALYFCASSRTPSSYNEQFFGPGTRLTVL.

This clonotype was seen a handful of times. V and J are TRBV2 and TRBJ2-7, with 8 bases matching TRBD1. J gave up 1 base and V 3 bases, and 8 bases lay outside the gene matches. This CDR3 contains 16 residues. Germline loops: CDR1 SNHLY, CDR2 FYNNEI. CDR3 DNA: TGTGCCAGCAGTGAGTTCCCGGGACAGGTATCCTACGAGCAGTACTTC. As protein: CASSEFPGQVSYEQYF.

The chain joins TRBV4-1 to TRBJ2-5; 11 nucleotides agree with TRBD2. The V gene end was trimmed by 0 bases and the J gene end by 1 base; junction bases not matched to a gene: 1. This CDR3 has 16 amino acids. Germline V gene sequence: CDR1 MGHRA, CDR2 YSYEKL. The chain's CDR3 is CASSQDGLAGQETQYF. CDR3 bases: TGCGCCAGCAGCCAAGATGGACTAGCGGGCCAAGAGACCCAGTACTTC.

This clonotype was picked up many times. V and J are TRBV18 and TRBJ1-1; D possibly corresponds to TRBD1 (5 bases). Germline loops: CDR1 KGHSH, CDR2 LQKENI. Trimming took 2 bases from V and 3 from J, leaving 10 bases between them. CDR3 length: 14 residues. The CDR3 DNA follows: TGTGCCAGCTCACCAGGAGGGGACGACACTGAAGCTTTCTTT. Translation: CASSPGGDDTEAFF.

This clonotype was counted ten times or more. The chain links TRBV6-2 or TRBV6-3 to TRBJ1-1; D is uncertain. Per germline, CDR1 MNHEY and CDR2 SVGEGT. The CDR3 extends over 13 amino acids. Trimming took 5 bases from V and 1 from J, leaving 8 bases between them. CDR3 bases: TGTGCCAGCAGTCGCGTGGAGAACACTGAAGCTTTCTTT. The encoded protein is CASSRVENTEAFF.